The rows below give T cell receptor beta chains drawn from one sample of a study of blood T cells in healthy people across ages. TCRdb called the 5' RACE reads again in MiXCR, with one record for every CDR3 protein. The top ten hold approximately 22% of the sample, which has around 710,000 distinct CDR3 sequences, roughly two fifths seen once. Sequencing was done on a sample of blood. The receptors originated from a woman in her fifties or sixties in good health. CDR3s include the opening cysteine and the closing phenylalanine or tryptophan. The order of the fields is J gene, V gene, clone size, D gene, CDR3 DNA, CDR3 protein. The D gene is left open where the match is weak. Clone size is given for some rows only: seen once, a few or many times, or a class if the clone is expanded.

TRBJ2-2 TRBV18 - - TGTGCCAGCTCACCATCACAGGGCAACACCGGGGAGCTGTTTTTT CASSPSQGNTGELFF
TRBJ2-5 TRBV7-2 - - TGTGCCAGCAGCCAGGCGGCCAGACGTGAGCAGTACTTC CASSQAARREQYF
TRBJ1-6 TRBV20-1 - - TGCAGTGCTAGAGAGACGGTCAATTCACCCCTCCACTTT CSARETVNSPLHF
TRBJ2-1 TRBV5-1 - TRBD2 TGCGCCAGCAGCTTGGTAGCGGGGGGGCAGGGCTACAATGAGCAGTTCTTC CASSLVAGGQGYNEQFF
TRBJ2-5 TRBV29-1 - TRBD1 TGCAGCGTTGAAGAACCGGGACAGGGTAGAGAGACCCAGTACTTC CSVEEPGQGRETQYF
TRBJ2-6 TRBV9 - - TGTGCCAGCAGCCCGCGGGGGGCCAACGTCCTGACTTTC CASSPRGANVLTF
TRBJ1-2 TRBV6-2/TRBV6-3 - TRBD1 TGTGCCAGCAGTACGACAGGGACCGGCTACACCTTC CASSTTGTGYTF
TRBJ2-1 TRBV6-2/TRBV6-3 - TRBD2 TGTGCCAGCACTAGCGGGGCCTACAATGAGCAGTTCTTC CASTSGAYNEQFF
TRBJ1-1 TRBV6-2/TRBV6-3 many - TGTGCCAGCAGTTACTTCTTGAACACTGAAGCTTTCTTT CASSYFLNTEAFF
TRBJ2-1 TRBV7-9 - TRBD2 TGTGCCAGCAGCTCCCCAGCGGGAGGCAATGAGCAGTTCTTC CASSSPAGGNEQFF
TRBJ2-7 TRBV6-2/TRBV6-3 few TRBD2 TGTGCCAGCAGTTACTCTCGAGCGGGAGGGTACTACGAGCAGTACTTC CASSYSRAGGYYEQYF
TRBJ2-1 TRBV4-2 few - TGTGCCAGCAGCCAAGTCTTGTCGGGGGAGGCATCCTACAATGAGCAGTTCTTC CASSQVLSGEASYNEQFF
TRBJ2-5 TRBV20-1 few TRBD2 TGCAGTGCTCCTCAGCGGAACCCACAGAAAAGCGGGGGCAAAGAGACCCAGTACTTC CSAPQRNPQKSGGKETQYF
TRBJ2-7 TRBV7-8 - - TGTGCCAGCAGCTTAGGGACCAAATCCTACGAGCAGTACTTC CASSLGTKSYEQYF
TRBJ2-6 TRBV20-1 - - TGCAGTGCTATAACTGGGGCCAACGTCCTGACTTTC CSAITGANVLTF
TRBJ2-7 TRBV4-1 - TRBD2 TGCGCCAGCAGCCAAGCAGGCATGGGAGGGGTGATCTACGAGCAGTACTTC CASSQAGMGGVIYEQYF
TRBJ2-7 TRBV5-1 few - TGCGCCAGCCGGTCAACTACCTACGAGCAGTACTTC CASRSTTYEQYF
TRBJ2-1 TRBV29-1 few - TGCAGCGTCTCTCCCCGCTTTCCAACCTACAATGAGCAGTTCTTC CSVSPRFPTYNEQFF
TRBJ2-3 TRBV5-1 - - TGCGCCAGCAGCTTGGCCCAAAACGGGGGCACAGATACGCAGTATTTT CASSLAQNGGTDTQYF
TRBJ2-3 TRBV5-1 - - TGCGCCAGCAGCTTGGATAGTCGACTTAGCACAGATACGCAGTATTTT CASSLDSRLSTDTQYF
TRBJ2-1 TRBV5-1 few - TGCGCCAGCAGCTTAGCTCTAGGGGATGAGCAGTTCTTC CASSLALGDEQFF
TRBJ1-6 TRBV14 many - TGTGCCAGCAGTCTTTTCCGGGAGTATTCACCCCTCCACTTT CASSLFREYSPLHF
TRBJ2-3 TRBV11-2 once - TGTGCCAGCAGCCCGACCCGGGACCAGACCCAAGGCACAGATACGCAGTATTTT CASSPTRDQTQGTDTQYF
TRBJ2-4 TRBV5-6 few TRBD1 TGTGCCAGCAGCTTCGGGACAGCACAAAACATTCAGTACTTC CASSFGTAQNIQYF
TRBJ1-1 TRBV19 - - TGTGCCAGTAACAGTCGGGCGAACACTGAAGCTTTCTTT CASNSRANTEAFF
TRBJ1-1 TRBV30 - - TGTGCCTGGAGAGGAGGGGTGAACACTGAAGCTTTCTTT CAWRGGVNTEAFF
TRBJ2-7 TRBV6-5 many - TGTGCCAGCAGTTACGTTGGAAGCGAGCAGTACTTC CASSYVGSEQYF
TRBJ2-5 TRBV7-9 - TRBD2 TGTGCCAGCAGCCCCCAGACCGGGAGGGTCCAAGAGACCCAGTACTTC CASSPQTGRVQETQYF
TRBJ1-1 TRBV20-1 - TRBD1 TGCAGTGCTAGAAGGACAGGGGGCGCCTGGGGCACTGAAGCTTTCTTT CSARRTGGAWGTEAFF
TRBJ2-1 TRBV12-3/TRBV12-4 many TRBD2 TGTGCCAGCAGTTTAGAGGGTCTAGCGGGAAGCGAGCAGTTCTTC CASSLEGLAGSEQFF
TRBJ2-2 TRBV11-3 - TRBD1 TGTGCCAGCAGCGCCGAACCAGGGGGCTACACCGGGGAGCTGTTTTTT CASSAEPGGYTGELFF
TRBJ2-3 TRBV7-9 once - TGTGCCAGCAGTAGTGCCGCGGGCCCTCCGGGCACGCAGTATTTT CASSSAAGPPGTQYF
TRBJ2-1 TRBV18 - - TGTGCCAGCGCACCCAGGCAGATCGATGAGCAGTTCTTC CASAPRQIDEQFF
TRBJ2-7 TRBV20-1 - - TGCAGTGCTAGAGATCCCTCCGGGGTAGCGGTCTCCTACGAGCAGTACTTC CSARDPSGVAVSYEQYF
TRBJ1-6 TRBV10-3 few TRBD1 TGTGCCATCAGTAAGGACAGGGGGCGAGGGAATTCACCCCTCCACTTT CAISKDRGRGNSPLHF
TRBJ2-1 TRBV25-1 few - TGTGCCAGCGGGGGCGCCTGGAAACAGTTCTTC CASGGAWKQFF
TRBJ2-1 TRBV6-2/TRBV6-3 - TRBD1 TGTGCCAGCAGTTGGGTGGGACAGGGTTACGATGAGCAGTTCTTC CASSWVGQGYDEQFF
TRBJ2-1 TRBV9 many - TGTGCCAGCAGCCAAGCCTACCGGGGAAATGAGCAGTTCTTC CASSQAYRGNEQFF
TRBJ1-1 TRBV7-9 - TRBD1 TGTGCCAGCAGCTCCGGGACAGAGACCACTGAAGCTTTCTTT CASSSGTETTEAFF
TRBJ1-2 TRBV20-1 - - TGCAGTGCTAGGGGGCAAGAACAGGGCTATGGCTACACCTTC CSARGQEQGYGYTF
TRBJ2-1 TRBV6-5 few TRBD1 TGTGCCAGCAGTTACTTACAGGGGGCCGGTGAGCAGTTCTTC CASSYLQGAGEQFF
TRBJ2-1 TRBV6-2/TRBV6-3 - - TGTGCCAGCAGCCCCGATCCGACACACAACAATGAGCAGTTCTTC CASSPDPTHNNEQFF